This is a list of T cell receptor beta chains from one sample in a study of cytomegalovirus exposure and HLA in healthy donors. Sequencing was performed with immunoSEQ multiplex PCR; in TCRdb, only in-frame clones are kept and a portion is missing. The table lists around 170,000 clones, almost 85% of them singletons. Sequencing was carried out using PBMCs. Receptor source: a woman aged 45-60 years in good health and CMV-seronegative. Each CDR3 is given with its conserved first and last residue. D genes are given only for firm matches. Not every row has a clone size; where given, it reads once, few, many or a size class.

>TRBD1|TRBJ2-2|-|TRBV11-1
CASSLAGQGIGELFF
TGTGCCAGCAGCTTAGCTGGACAGGGAATAGGGGAGCTGTTTTTT
>-|TRBJ2-5|once|TRBV9
CASSVKGSLAETQYF
TGTGCCAGCAGCGTAAAGGGGTCGTTGGCAGAGACCCAGTACTTC
>TRBD1|TRBJ1-1|-|TRBV14
CASSTQTGRNTEAFF
TGTGCCAGCAGCACCCAGACAGGGAGGAACACTGAAGCTTTCTTT
>-|TRBJ1-5|-|TRBV7-2
CASSSSAYQPQHF
TGTGCCAGCAGTTCTAGTGCTTATCAGCCCCAGCATTTT
>TRBD2|TRBJ2-1|once|TRBV7-2
CASRLAGGSYNEQFF
TGTGCCAGTCGACTAGCGGGGGGCTCCTACAATGAGCAGTTCTTC
>-|TRBJ2-2|-|TRBV28
CASRTVRQGNTGELFF
TGTGCCAGCAGGACGGTTAGGCAGGGGAACACCGGGGAGCTGTTTTTT
>-|TRBJ2-1|-|TRBV29-1
CSVRKSTSSYNEQFF
TGCAGCGTCCGAAAAAGTACAAGCTCCTACAATGAGCAGTTCTTC
>TRBD2|TRBJ2-3|-|TRBV13
CASSQSRASGRAGSTDTRYF
TGTGCCAGCAGCCAGAGCAGGGCTAGCGGGAGGGCGGGGAGCACAGATACGCGGTATTTT
>TRBD1|TRBJ1-6|-|TRBV6-6
CASSYETGGSPLHF
TGTGCCAGCAGTTACGAGACAGGGGGTTCACCCCTCCACTTT
>TRBD2|TRBJ2-3|-|TRBV18
CASSPNELAEHTDTQYF
TGTGCCAGCTCACCAAACGAACTAGCGGAGCACACAGATACGCAGTATTTT
>-|TRBJ2-1|-|TRBV28
CASSFGGGDEQFF
TGTGCCAGCAGTTTTGGAGGCGGGGATGAGCAGTTCTTC
>-|TRBJ2-7|few|TRBV28
CASSLYGGFSSYEQYF
TGTGCCAGCAGTTTATACGGAGGGTTTAGCTCCTACGAGCAGTACTTC
>-|TRBJ2-2|-|TRBV9
CASSVAGNTGELFF
TGTGCCAGCAGCGTAGCAGGGAACACCGGGGAGCTGTTTTTT
>TRBD1|TRBJ1-2|-|TRBV7-3
CASSPDRGLGYTF
TGTGCCAGCAGTCCTGACAGGGGGCTTGGCTACACCTTC
>TRBD2|TRBJ2-1|-|TRBV9
CASSLSGNLKYNEQFF
TGTGCCAGCAGCCTAAGCGGGAATCTCAAGTACAATGAGCAGTTCTTC
>-|TRBJ2-7|-|TRBV20-1
CSARRVYEQYF
TGCAGTGCTAGAAGAGTTTACGAGCAGTACTTC
>TRBD1|TRBJ2-7|-|TRBV7-2
CASSPMGQGLEQYF
TGTGCCAGCAGCCCAATGGGACAGGGTCTCGAGCAGTACTTC
>-|TRBJ1-5|-|TRBV2
CASSEIERNQPQHF
TGTGCCAGCAGTGAAATTGAGCGAAATCAGCCCCAGCATTTT
>-|TRBJ2-7|-|TRBV27
CASSLGRTYEQYF
TGTGCCAGCAGTTTAGGCAGAACCTACGAGCAGTACTTC
>-|TRBJ2-1|-|TRBV29-1
CSVEDLRGSGTRDNEQFF
TGCAGCGTTGAAGATCTCAGGGGCTCGGGGACGCGAGACAATGAGCAGTTCTTC
>TRBD1|TRBJ1-1|-|TRBV11-3
CASSFGQGSAEAFF
TGTGCCAGCAGCTTTGGACAGGGGAGCGCTGAAGCTTTCTTT
>TRBD1|TRBJ2-5|-|TRBV19
CASRGTGQETQYF
TGTGCCAGTCGCGGGACAGGGCAAGAGACCCAGTACTTC
>-|TRBJ2-1|-|TRBV11-3
CASSFWNSQEDEQFF
TGTGCCAGCAGCTTTTGGAACTCTCAAGAGGATGAGCAGTTCTTC
>TRBD2|TRBJ2-1|-|TRBV7-8
CASSTTSGWQFF
TGTGCCAGCAGCACAACTAGCGGGTGGCAGTTCTTC
>-|TRBJ2-2|-|TRBV2
CASMGLGRTGELFF
TGTGCCAGCATGGGGCTAGGACGCACCGGGGAGCTGTTTTTT
>-|TRBJ2-7|once|TRBV7-9
CASSTGYRAEYEQYF
TGTGCCAGCAGCACCGGATACAGGGCTGAGTACGAGCAGTACTTC
>TRBD1|TRBJ2-7|once|TRBV28
CASSPTGGRKNEQYF
TGTGCCAGCAGTCCCACAGGGGGCCGGAAGAACGAGCAGTACTTC
>-|TRBJ2-6|-|TRBV21-1
CASSNGRLRERSGANVLTF
TGTGCCAGCAGCAATGGCAGGCTGAGGGAAAGATCTGGGGCCAACGTCCTGACTTTC
>TRBD1|TRBJ2-1|-|TRBV7-3
CASSIRQGPIEGEQFF
TGTGCCAGCAGCATCAGACAGGGACCCATAGAGGGTGAGCAGTTCTTC
>-|TRBJ2-5|-|TRBV4-1
CASSQVEGEETQYF
TGCGCCAGCAGCCAAGTGGAGGGTGAAGAGACCCAGTACTTC
>-|TRBJ2-5|-|TRBV5-6
CASSNHRVYKETQYF
TGTGCCAGCAGCAACCACAGGGTTTACAAAGAGACCCAGTACTTC
>-|TRBJ2-1|-|TRBV4-3
CASSQEAAGSLYNEQFF
TGCGCCAGCAGCCAAGAGGCCGCGGGTTCGCTCTACAATGAGCAGTTCTTC
>TRBD1|TRBJ1-2|-|TRBV7-9
CASSLDQGVKGYTF
TGTGCCAGCAGCTTAGACCAGGGGGTAAAAGGCTACACCTTC
>TRBD2|TRBJ2-2|-|TRBV29-1
CSVESKREGNTGELFF
TGCAGCGTTGAATCAAAACGGGAGGGGAACACCGGGGAGCTGTTTTTT
>-|TRBJ1-1|-|TRBV6-6
CASSYLVVDTEAFF
TGTGCCAGCAGTTACTTGGTCGTAGACACTGAAGCTTTCTTT
>-|TRBJ1-6|-|TRBV15
CATSRDIGQGSPLHF
TGTGCCACCAGCAGGGATATTGGGCAGGGATCACCCCTCCACTTT
>-|TRBJ2-7|-|TRBV7-9
CASSLASGTETSYEQYF
TGTGCCAGCAGCTTAGCCTCAGGCACCGAGACCTCCTACGAGCAGTACTTC
>TRBD2|TRBJ2-7|few|TRBV5-1
CASSATSGSSPYEQYF
TGCGCCAGCAGCGCCACTAGCGGGAGCTCCCCCTACGAGCAGTACTTC
>-|TRBJ2-3|-|TRBV9
CASSVAPGGGSGTQYF
TGTGCCAGCAGCGTAGCCCCGGGTGGCGGGTCGGGTACGCAGTATTTT
>TRBD1|TRBJ1-3|once|TRBV2
CASRAGTGSGNTIYF
TGTGCCAGCAGGGCAGGGACAGGCTCTGGAAACACCATATATTTT
>-|TRBJ1-2|-|TRBV5-4
CASSLVSGANYGYTF
TGTGCCAGCAGCTTGGTCAGTGGAGCTAACTATGGCTACACCTTC
>-|TRBJ1-2|few|TRBV5-1
CASSAGQRANYGYTF
TGCGCCAGCAGCGCCGGACAGAGAGCTAACTATGGCTACACCTTC
>-|TRBJ1-2|-|TRBV4-2
CASSQDKGRGAEGYTF
TGTGCCAGCAGCCAAGATAAGGGGCGGGGAGCGGAGGGCTACACCTTC
>-|TRBJ1-1|-|TRBV29-1
CSVRSESEAFF
TGCAGCGTTCGCTCGGAGTCTGAAGCTTTCTTT
>TRBD2|TRBJ2-1|-|TRBV2
CASNERGGTYEQFF
TGTGCCAGCAATGAGCGGGGGGGTACATATGAGCAGTTCTTC
>TRBD2|TRBJ2-5|-|TRBV9
CASSYGRGAGGTQYF
TGTGCCAGTTCTTACGGGCGGGGGGCTGGGGGGACCCAGTACTTC
>-|TRBJ2-1|-|TRBV10-3
CAIRARDSYNEQFF
TGTGCCATCAGAGCTCGGGACTCTTACAATGAGCAGTTCTTC
>-|TRBJ1-4|-|TRBV5-1
CASSLLYRTTNEKLFF
TGCGCCAGCAGCTTGTTGTACAGAACAACTAATGAAAAACTGTTTTTT
>TRBD1|TRBJ1-1|-|TRBV27
CASSLSTDRVTEAFF
TGTGCCAGCAGTTTATCAACGGACAGGGTAACTGAAGCTTTCTTT
>-|TRBJ2-5|-|TRBV10-3
CAISESKGAGETQYF
TGTGCCATCAGTGAGTCCAAAGGGGCCGGAGAGACCCAGTACTTC
>-|TRBJ2-7|-|TRBV6-5
CASSYGQVHEQYF
TGTGCCAGCAGTTATGGGCAGGTACACGAGCAGTACTTC
>-|TRBJ1-5|-|TRBV19
CASSITLGRRNQPQHF
TGTGCCAGTAGTATAACTTTGGGGAGACGCAATCAGCCCCAGCATTTT
>TRBD2|TRBJ2-7|once|TRBV9
CASSPQAGPSYEQYF
TGTGCCAGCAGCCCACAAGCGGGACCATCCTACGAGCAGTACTTC